This is a list of T cell receptor beta chains from one sample in a study of blood T cell repertoires in COVID-19. Using immunoSEQ multiplex PCR, the repertoire was profiled, and TCRdb retains in-frame clones only, with some absent. The repertoire includes 130,000 to 150,000 clones, 84% of them detected once, and approximately 6.6% sits in the top ten. The specimen was peripheral blood. These receptors originate from a human donor in a cohort sampled during active COVID-19. CDR3s include the opening cysteine and the closing phenylalanine or tryptophan. Each record gives: clone size, V gene, D gene, J gene, CDR3 DNA, CDR3 protein. A D gene is named only where the DNA matches it firmly. The size entry is marked missing in some rows and otherwise reads once, few, many or a size class.

>-|TRBV27|TRBD1|TRBJ1-4
TGTGCCAGCAGTTTAAGGGTCGGACAGGGTGGAGGAAAACTGTTTTTT
CASSLRVGQGGGKLFF
>-|TRBV18|TRBD1|TRBJ1-2
TGTGCCAGTCCCGGGACAGAAGAAGCTAACTATGGCTACACCTTC
CASPGTEEANYGYTF
>-|TRBV7-6|-|TRBJ1-3
TGTGCCAGCAGCCCCGCGGTAGGGGACTCTGGAAACACCATATATTTT
CASSPAVGDSGNTIYF
>-|TRBV3-1/TRBV3-2|TRBD2|TRBJ2-3
TGTGCCAGCGCACGAAGGGCGGGGGGAAACACAGATACGCAGTATTTT
CASARRAGGNTDTQYF
>-|TRBV7-9|-|TRBJ1-6
TGTGCCAGCAGCTTAGTTCTCGGGGGGCGCGCCTATAATTCACCCCTCCACTTT
CASSLVLGGRAYNSPLHF
>few|TRBV19|-|TRBJ1-6
TGTGCCAGTAGCCTTCTCAATTCACCCCTCCACTTT
CASSLLNSPLHF
>-|TRBV9|TRBD2|TRBJ2-3
TGTGCCAGCAGCGTAGGTGGCGGGGGGGCGGATACGCAGTATTTT
CASSVGGGGADTQYF
>once|TRBV11-2|-|TRBJ1-1
TGTGCCAGCAGCTTAGGTCTCGAGGATGAAGCTTTCTTT
CASSLGLEDEAFF
>-|TRBV5-5|-|TRBJ1-1
TGTGCCAGCAGCGGGGCAGGTTGGCAGGGCACTGAAGCTTTCTTT
CASSGAGWQGTEAFF
>few|TRBV6-6|TRBD2|TRBJ2-3
TGTGCCAGCACCCAAAGCCAGCGGGGAGATACGCAGTATTTT
CASTQSQRGDTQYF
>-|TRBV7-2|TRBD2|TRBJ2-1
TGTGCCAGCAGCTTAGATGTTAGCGGGGTCCCTGAGCAGTTCTTC
CASSLDVSGVPEQFF
>once|TRBV18|TRBD1|TRBJ1-3
TGTGCCAGCTCACCTCTTATGACAGGGGGCGAAGACACCATATATTTT
CASSPLMTGGEDTIYF
>once|TRBV9|TRBD2|TRBJ2-1
TGTGCCAGCAGCCCACGGACTAGCGGGGTAGGTGAGCAGTTCTTC
CASSPRTSGVGEQFF
>once|TRBV28|-|TRBJ1-5
TGTGCCAGCAGGAGGGACGGGAGGAGCAATCAGCCCCAGCATTTT
CASRRDGRSNQPQHF
>-|TRBV5-1|-|TRBJ2-3
TGCGCCAGCAGCCCCAAATTTTGGGGGGCAGATACGCAGTATTTT
CASSPKFWGADTQYF
>-|TRBV7-3|-|TRBJ2-3
TGTGCCAGCAGCTTTAGCGCCCGCACAGATACGCAGTATTTT
CASSFSARTDTQYF
>-|TRBV12-3/TRBV12-4|-|TRBJ2-7
TGTGCCAGCCGAACTAGCAACTCGCACGAGCAGTACTTC
CASRTSNSHEQYF
>-|TRBV7-2|-|TRBJ1-2
TGTGCCAGCAGCACAGCAAGAGGGTATGGCTACACCTTC
CASSTARGYGYTF
>-|TRBV5-1|-|TRBJ2-7
TGCGCCAGCAGCTTTAACCAGGCAGGTCGCGAGCAGTACTTC
CASSFNQAGREQYF
>-|TRBV2|TRBD2|TRBJ2-1
TGTGCCAGCAACCCCATGGGTCTAGCGGGGGTGAACTCCTACAATGAGCAGTTCTTC
CASNPMGLAGVNSYNEQFF
>-|TRBV6-4|-|TRBJ1-2
TGTGCCAGCAGTCCCGAGGCAGGGCCAAACTATGGCTACACCTTC
CASSPEAGPNYGYTF
>-|TRBV6-5|-|TRBJ2-2
TGTGCCAGCAGTAACAGGGTTTTCAGGACCGGGGAGCTGTTTTTT
CASSNRVFRTGELFF
>-|TRBV2|-|TRBJ2-3
TGTGCCAGCAGTGAACAATTCAGCGGTTCAGATACGCAGTATTTT
CASSEQFSGSDTQYF
>-|TRBV18|-|TRBJ1-5
TGTGCCAGCTCACCAACGGCGGGGAAAAATAGCAATCAGCCCCAGCATTTT
CASSPTAGKNSNQPQHF
>-|TRBV7-6|-|TRBJ2-3
TGTGCCAGCAGCTTAGCTCAGCAGGTCCGCACAGATACGCAGTATTTT
CASSLAQQVRTDTQYF
>-|TRBV4-2|TRBD2|TRBJ2-1
TGTGCCAGCAGCCAAGAATGGGATAGCGGGGCATACAATGAGCAGTTCTTC
CASSQEWDSGAYNEQFF